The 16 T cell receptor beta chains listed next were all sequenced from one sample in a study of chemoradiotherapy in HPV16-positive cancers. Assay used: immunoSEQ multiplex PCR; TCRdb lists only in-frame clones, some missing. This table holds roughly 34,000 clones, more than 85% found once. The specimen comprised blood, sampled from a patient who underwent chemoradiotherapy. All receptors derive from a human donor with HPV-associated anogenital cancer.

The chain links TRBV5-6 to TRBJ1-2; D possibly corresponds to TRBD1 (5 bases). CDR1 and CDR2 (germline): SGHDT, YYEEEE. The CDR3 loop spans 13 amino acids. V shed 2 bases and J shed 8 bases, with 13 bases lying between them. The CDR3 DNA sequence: TGTGCCAGCAGCTTCCCCCCAGGGAAGGGCTACACCTTC. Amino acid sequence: CASSFPPGKGYTF.

CDR3 in amino acids: CASSLRETGTEAFF. In DNA form, the CDR3 reads TGTGCCAGCAGTTTACGAGAGACGGGCACTGAAGCTTTCTTT. The rearrangement joins TRBV28 to TRBJ1-1; no firm D call. The germline V gene encodes CDR1 MDHEN and CDR2 SYDVKM. V shed 2 bases and J shed 4 bases, with 11 bases lying between them. The CDR3 totals 14 residues.

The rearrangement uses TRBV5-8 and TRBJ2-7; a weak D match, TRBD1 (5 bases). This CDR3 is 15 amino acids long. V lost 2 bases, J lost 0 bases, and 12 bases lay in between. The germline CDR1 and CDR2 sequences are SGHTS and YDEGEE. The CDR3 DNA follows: TGTGCCAGCAGCTTCGGCCAGGACAACTCCTACGAGCAGTACTTC. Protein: CASSFGQDNSYEQYF.

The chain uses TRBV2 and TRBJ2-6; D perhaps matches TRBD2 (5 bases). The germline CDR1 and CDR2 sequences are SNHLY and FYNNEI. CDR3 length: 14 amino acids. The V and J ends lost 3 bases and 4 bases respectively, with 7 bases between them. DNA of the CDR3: TGTGCCAGCAGTGAGAGGGCCGGGGCCAACGTCCTGACTTTC. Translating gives CASSERAGANVLTF.

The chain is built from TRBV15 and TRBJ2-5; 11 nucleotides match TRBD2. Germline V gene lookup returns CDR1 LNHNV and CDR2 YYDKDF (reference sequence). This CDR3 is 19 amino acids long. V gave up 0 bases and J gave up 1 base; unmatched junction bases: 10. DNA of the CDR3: TGTGCCACCAGCAGAGATCCCAAGGCTAGCGGGGGGACCCAAGAGACCCAGTACTTC. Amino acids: CATSRDPKASGGTQETQYF.

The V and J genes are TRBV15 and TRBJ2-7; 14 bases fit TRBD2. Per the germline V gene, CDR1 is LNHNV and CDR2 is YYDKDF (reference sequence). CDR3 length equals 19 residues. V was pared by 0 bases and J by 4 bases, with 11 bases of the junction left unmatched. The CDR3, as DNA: TGTGCCACCAGCAGAGATTCCAGGACTAGCGGGGGGACAGGATACGAGCAGTACTTC. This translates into CATSRDSRTSGGTGYEQYF. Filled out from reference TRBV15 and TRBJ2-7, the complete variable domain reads DAMVIQNPRYQVTQFGKPVTLSCSQTLNHNVMYWYQQKSSQAPKLLFHYYDKDFNNEADTPDNFQSRRPNTSFCFLDIRSPGLGDTAMYLCATSRDSRTSGGTGYEQYFGPGTRLTVT.

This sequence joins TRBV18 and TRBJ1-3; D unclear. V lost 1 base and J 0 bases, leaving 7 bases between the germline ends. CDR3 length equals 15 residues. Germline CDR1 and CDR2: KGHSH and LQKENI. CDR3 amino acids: CASSPQQNSGNTIYF. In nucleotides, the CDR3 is TGTGCCAGCTCACCACAGCAAAACTCTGGAAACACCATATATTTT.

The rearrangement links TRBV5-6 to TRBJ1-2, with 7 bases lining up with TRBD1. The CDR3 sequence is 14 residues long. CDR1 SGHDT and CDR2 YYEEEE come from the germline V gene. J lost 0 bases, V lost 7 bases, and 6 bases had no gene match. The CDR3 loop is CASRRDRTNYGYTF. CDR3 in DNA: TGTGCCAGCCGTAGGGACAGAACTAACTATGGCTACACCTTC. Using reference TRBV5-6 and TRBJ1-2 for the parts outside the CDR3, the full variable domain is DAGVTQSPTHLIKTRGQQVTLRCSPKSGHDTVSWYQQALGQGPQFIFQYYEEEERQRGNFPDRFSGHQFPNYSSELNVNALLLGDSALYLCASRRDRTNYGYTFGSGTRLTVV.

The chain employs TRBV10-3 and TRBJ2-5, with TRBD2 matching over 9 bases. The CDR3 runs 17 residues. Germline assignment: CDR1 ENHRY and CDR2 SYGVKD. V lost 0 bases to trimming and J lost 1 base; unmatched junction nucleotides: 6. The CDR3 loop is CAISESAGGTSQETQYF. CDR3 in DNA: TGTGCCATCAGTGAGTCTGCGGGGGGGACATCCCAAGAGACCCAGTACTTC.

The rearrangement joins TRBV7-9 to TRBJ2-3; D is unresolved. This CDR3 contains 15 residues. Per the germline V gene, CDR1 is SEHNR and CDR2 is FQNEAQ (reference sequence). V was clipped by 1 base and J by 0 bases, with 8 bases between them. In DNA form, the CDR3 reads TGTGCCAGCAGCTTAGATGCCCATAGCACAGATACGCAGTATTTT. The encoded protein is CASSLDAHSTDTQYF.

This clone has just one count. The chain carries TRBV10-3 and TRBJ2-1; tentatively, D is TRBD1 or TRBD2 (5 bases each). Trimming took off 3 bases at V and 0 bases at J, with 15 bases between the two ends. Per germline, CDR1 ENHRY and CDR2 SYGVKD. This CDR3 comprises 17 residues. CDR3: CAISEPGRASSYNEQFF. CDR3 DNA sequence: TGTGCCATCAGTGAACCGGGACGCGCGAGCTCCTACAATGAGCAGTTCTTC.

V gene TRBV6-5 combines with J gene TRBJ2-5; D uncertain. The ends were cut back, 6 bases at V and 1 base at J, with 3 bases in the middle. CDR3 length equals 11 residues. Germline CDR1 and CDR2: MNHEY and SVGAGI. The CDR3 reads CASRIQETQYF. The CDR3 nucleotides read TGTGCCAGCAGGATCCAAGAGACCCAGTACTTC.

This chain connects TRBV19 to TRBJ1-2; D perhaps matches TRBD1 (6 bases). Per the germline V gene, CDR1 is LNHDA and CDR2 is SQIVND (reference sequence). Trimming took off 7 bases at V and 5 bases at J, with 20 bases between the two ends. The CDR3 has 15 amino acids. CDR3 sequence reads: CASTTAGGAGYGYTF. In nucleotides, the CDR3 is TGTGCCAGTACCACTGCTGGGGGGGCTGGATATGGCTACACCTTC.

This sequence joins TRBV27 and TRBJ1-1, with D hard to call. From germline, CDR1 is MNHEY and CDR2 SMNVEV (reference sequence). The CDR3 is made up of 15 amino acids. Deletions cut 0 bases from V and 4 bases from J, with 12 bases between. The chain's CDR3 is CASSLSQVWGTEAFF. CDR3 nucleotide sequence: TGTGCCAGCAGTTTATCTCAGGTCTGGGGCACTGAAGCTTTCTTT.

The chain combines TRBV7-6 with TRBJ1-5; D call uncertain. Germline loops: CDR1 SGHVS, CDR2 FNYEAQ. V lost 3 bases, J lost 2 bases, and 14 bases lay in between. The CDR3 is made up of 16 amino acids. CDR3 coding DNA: TGTGCCAGCAGCTTGGGTTCCGGGATAGGCAATCAGCCCCAGCATTTT. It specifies CASSLGSGIGNQPQHF.

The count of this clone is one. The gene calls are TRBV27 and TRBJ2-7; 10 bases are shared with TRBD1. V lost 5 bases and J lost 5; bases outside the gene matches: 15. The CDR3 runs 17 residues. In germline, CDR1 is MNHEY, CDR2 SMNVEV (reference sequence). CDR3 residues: CASSLNPPQTGGNEQYF. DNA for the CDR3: TGTGCCAGCAGTCTAAACCCGCCCCAGACAGGGGGCAACGAGCAGTACTTC.